The rows below give T cell receptor beta chains drawn from one sample of a study of beta chain features in type 1 diabetes. The assay was immunoSEQ multiplex PCR, and TCRdb's table has in-frame clones only and misses some. Here the sample spans about 930,000 clones, roughly 17% being singletons. Input material: naive CD4+ T cells from blood. These TCRs come from a woman aged 18-29 years in good health. Both conserved end residues are part of each CDR3. A D gene is named only where the DNA matches it firmly. Size tells how often a clone was seen (once, few, many) or the class of an expanded clone, and some rows leave it out.

d_gene	j_gene	abundance	len	v_gene	CDR3aa	CDR3nt
TRBD1	TRBJ2-7	-	13	TRBV5-1	CASMGQGVDEQYF	TGCGCCAGCATGGGACAGGGAGTTGACGAGCAGTACTTC
-	TRBJ2-5	-	14	TRBV11-2	CASSFSGMQETQYF	TGTGCCAGCAGCTTTTCAGGGATGCAAGAGACCCAGTACTTC
TRBD2	TRBJ2-5	-	17	TRBV9	CASSVDRGGPNQETQYF	TGTGCCAGCAGCGTAGATCGGGGAGGGCCCAACCAAGAGACCCAGTACTTC
-	TRBJ2-2	few	15	TRBV29-1	CSVRQQGFATGELFF	TGCAGCGTCCGACAACAGGGTTTTGCCACCGGGGAGCTGTTTTTT
-	TRBJ2-6	few	15	TRBV28	CASSGTGSGANVLTF	TGTGCCAGCAGTGGAACAGGGTCTGGGGCCAACGTCCTGACTTTC
TRBD2	TRBJ2-7	few	16	TRBV29-1	CSVVSFGGRERHEQYF	TGCAGCGTTGTGTCTTTTGGGGGGAGGGAACGCCACGAGCAGTACTTC
TRBD2	TRBJ2-5	-	17	TRBV4-2	CASSQDGNSGIQETQYF	TGTGCCAGCAGCCAAGATGGGAATAGCGGGATACAAGAGACCCAGTACTTC
TRBD1	TRBJ1-1	-	16	TRBV5-6	CASSLKGAGGWTEAFF	TGTGCCAGCAGCTTGAAAGGGGCAGGGGGTTGGACTGAAGCTTTCTTT
-	TRBJ2-7	few	15	TRBV14	CASSQIGAKFYEQYF	TGTGCCAGCAGCCAAATCGGGGCAAAGTTCTACGAGCAGTACTTC
-	TRBJ2-3	-	11	TRBV2	CASSAQGTQYF	TGTGCCAGCAGTGCTCAGGGTACGCAGTATTTT
-	TRBJ1-4	few	15	TRBV6-5	CASSSMGATNEKLFF	TGTGCCAGCAGTTCCATGGGGGCAACTAATGAAAAACTGTTTTTT
TRBD1	TRBJ2-5	few	15	TRBV5-1	CASSLMDRVVETQYF	TGCGCCAGCAGCTTGATGGACAGGGTTGTGGAGACCCAGTACTTC
TRBD2	TRBJ2-2	-	18	TRBV18	CASSPFSPLAGSTGELFF	TGTGCCAGCTCACCATTCTCTCCCCTAGCGGGATCCACCGGGGAGCTGTTTTTT
-	TRBJ2-1	-	13	TRBV7-6	CASSLRLDNEQFF	TGTGCCAGCAGCTTAAGGCTAGACAATGAGCAGTTCTTC
-	TRBJ2-3	-	15	TRBV9	CASSLGLQRTDTQYF	TGTGCCAGCAGCCTGGGACTCCAGCGCACAGATACGCAGTATTTT
-	TRBJ2-1	few	14	TRBV7-9	CASSLSQLHNEQFF	TGTGCCAGCAGCTTATCACAGCTCCACAATGAGCAGTTCTTC
-	TRBJ2-5	-	12	TRBV6-6	CASSYPVETQYF	TGTGCCAGCAGTTACCCCGTAGAGACCCAGTACTTC
-	TRBJ2-6	-	15	TRBV25-1	CASSDLNSGANVLTF	TGTGCCAGCAGTGATCTAAACTCTGGGGCCAACGTCCTGACTTTC
TRBD2	TRBJ2-1	few	16	TRBV7-9	CASSPGLAVTGDEQFF	TGTGCCAGCAGCCCAGGACTAGCGGTGACTGGCGATGAGCAGTTCTTC
TRBD1	TRBJ2-3	-	16	TRBV28	CASSARGQGSGDTQYF	TGTGCCAGCAGTGCTAGGGGACAGGGATCCGGAGATACGCAGTATTTT
-	TRBJ1-2	once	14	TRBV28	CASRHPQGNYGYTF	TGTGCCAGCAGGCATCCTCAGGGGAACTATGGCTACACCTTC
-	TRBJ1-1	-	13	TRBV29-1	CSVEKPMNTEAFF	TGCAGCGTTGAAAAACCGATGAACACTGAAGCTTTCTTT
-	TRBJ1-1	-	13	TRBV9	CASSVVPGTEAFF	TGTGCCAGCAGCGTAGTCCCGGGCACTGAAGCTTTCTTT
TRBD1	TRBJ2-3	-	16	TRBV5-4	CASSQNPGQVPYTQYF	TGTGCCAGCAGCCAAAACCCGGGACAGGTACCTTATACGCAGTATTTT
-	TRBJ2-7	few	15	TRBV18	CASSPAMPARYEQYF	TGTGCCAGCTCACCAGCTATGCCGGCTCGCTACGAGCAGTACTTC
TRBD1	TRBJ1-6	-	17	TRBV15	CATSREVLGQGRSPLHF	TGTGCCACCAGCAGAGAGGTGTTGGGACAGGGGAGATCACCCCTCCACTTT
TRBD1	TRBJ2-5	few	13	TRBV7-3	CASSDGQGKTQYF	TGTGCCAGCAGCGACGGACAGGGAAAGACCCAGTACTTC
TRBD1	TRBJ2-3	-	13	TRBV27	CASRPQGADTQYF	TGTGCCAGCAGACCACAGGGGGCAGATACGCAGTATTTT
-	TRBJ2-2	-	15	TRBV25-1	CASSVSGMLTGELFF	TGTGCCAGCAGTGTATCAGGGATGTTAACCGGGGAGCTGTTTTTT
TRBD1	TRBJ2-3	few	16	TRBV9	CASSALGQALSDTQYF	TGTGCCAGCAGCGCCCTGGGACAGGCCCTATCAGATACGCAGTATTTT
TRBD2	TRBJ2-5	-	15	TRBV5-8	CASLLAGGPEETQYF	TGTGCCAGCTTACTAGCGGGAGGGCCAGAGGAGACCCAGTACTTC
-	TRBJ2-2	-	15	TRBV7-3	CASSLSSGNTGELFF	TGTGCCAGCAGCTTAAGTTCAGGGAACACCGGGGAGCTGTTTTTT
-	TRBJ1-5	-	16	TRBV19	CASSLGRLYSNQPQHF	TGTGCCAGTAGTCTAGGTAGGCTTTATAGCAATCAGCCCCAGCATTTT
TRBD2	TRBJ2-7	few	17	TRBV10-3	CAISESFVLAGDYEQYF	TGTGCCATCAGTGAGTCTTTCGTCCTAGCGGGAGACTACGAGCAGTACTTC
-	TRBJ1-1	-	14	TRBV7-2	CASSLDRLNTEAFF	TGTGCCAGCAGCCTTGACAGGCTGAACACTGAAGCTTTCTTT
-	TRBJ1-4	-	20	TRBV15	CATSLLGEWVPTDYNEKLFF	TGTGCCACCAGTCTCCTTGGGGAGTGGGTGCCGACAGACTACAATGAAAAACTGTTTTTT
-	TRBJ2-5	few	15	TRBV5-1	CASSLIGTKQETQYF	TGCGCCAGCAGCTTGATCGGGACAAAACAAGAGACCCAGTACTTC
-	TRBJ2-7	-	14	TRBV11-2	CASRSRASSYEQYF	TGTGCCAGCAGATCGCGGGCCAGCTCCTACGAGCAGTACTTC
-	TRBJ2-3	few	16	TRBV12-2	CASRLAAGVSTDTQYF	TGTGCAAGTCGCTTAGCGGCGGGAGTAAGCACAGATACGCAGTATTTT
TRBD1	TRBJ1-4	-	16	TRBV27	CASSDQGAGGLGKLFF	TGTGCCAGCAGTGACCAGGGGGCGGGGGGTCTGGGAAAACTGTTTTTT
-	TRBJ2-7	-	15	TRBV6-5	CASSYSNLGPYEQYF	TGTGCCAGCAGTTACTCGAACCTCGGACCCTACGAGCAGTACTTC
-	TRBJ1-1	few	14	TRBV6-1	CASSELGSGTEAFF	TGTGCCAGCAGTGAATTGGGGTCAGGGACTGAAGCTTTCTTT
TRBD2	TRBJ2-7	few	16	TRBV7-2	CASSLTPRGRPYEQYF	TGTGCCAGCAGCCTCACCCCCCGCGGGAGGCCCTACGAGCAGTACTTC
TRBD1	TRBJ2-5	few	15	TRBV27	CASSLFGTVQETQYF	TGTGCCAGCAGTTTATTCGGGACAGTTCAAGAGACCCAGTACTTC
-	TRBJ2-7	few	13	TRBV28	CASSFGPAYEQYF	TGTGCCAGCAGTTTTGGGCCGGCCTACGAGCAGTACTTC
-	TRBJ1-2	-	16	TRBV9	CASSRFLGTQNYGYTF	TGTGCCAGCAGCCGATTTTTGGGCACCCAAAACTATGGCTACACCTTC
-	TRBJ2-7	-	12	TRBV2	CASSDEGYEQYF	TGTGCCAGCAGTGATGAAGGATACGAGCAGTACTTC
-	TRBJ1-5	-	13	TRBV7-2	CASRDDSNQPQHF	TGTGCCAGCAGGGACGACAGCAATCAGCCCCAGCATTTT
-	TRBJ2-1	-	16	TRBV4-3	CASSQEFRSFVREQFF	TGCGCCAGCAGCCAAGAGTTCCGTAGTTTCGTCCGGGAGCAGTTCTTC
TRBD2	TRBJ2-7	few	15	TRBV2	CASSERLAGYSEQYF	TGTGCCAGCAGTGAAAGACTAGCGGGATATAGCGAGCAGTACTTC
TRBD1	TRBJ2-7	-	15	TRBV7-2	CASSLTGTGGAEQYF	TGTGCCAGCAGCTTAACCGGGACAGGGGGCGCCGAGCAGTACTTC
TRBD2	TRBJ2-5	-	17	TRBV28	CASSPTGTSGRRETQYF	TGTGCCAGCAGTCCTACCGGGACTAGCGGGAGACGAGAGACCCAGTACTTC
TRBD1	TRBJ1-3	few	13	TRBV10-3	CAIRWTGGNTIYF	TGTGCCATCCGGTGGACAGGGGGAAACACCATATATTTT
-	TRBJ2-4	-	14	TRBV28	CASSFVAVLNIQYF	TGTGCCAGCAGTTTTGTTGCGGTCCTAAACATTCAGTACTTC
-	TRBJ2-1	few	16	TRBV7-2	CASSLELSTLHNEQFF	TGTGCCAGCAGCTTGGAGCTCTCGACCCTACACAATGAGCAGTTCTTC